What follows describes a single T cell receptor (beta chain). Its antigen remains unknown. From germline, CDR1 is SGHRS and CDR2 YFSETQ. The CDR3 consists of 16 residues. The V end lost 1 base, the J end lost 1 base, and 14 bases lay between the germline ends. This specimen belongs to a study of CD4+ T cells in melanoma. Broader study findings: A reported correlation linked neoantigen-specific CD4+ T cells to CD8+, macrophage and B cell function. In melanoma, neoantigen-specific CD4+ T cells reportedly differed in differentiation state.

TCRdb keeps only in-frame clones here, not all; method: immunoSEQ multiplex PCR. This table holds 50,000 or so clones, roughly 87% found once. This receptor was taken from a human donor with melanoma. Sequencing input: peripheral blood. The J gene is TRBJ1-1, the V gene TRBV5-1; D is perhaps TRBD1 (6 bases). Here the CDR3 reads CASSLYSRGQNTEAFF. The CDR3, as DNA: TGCGCCAGCAGCTTGTATTCCAGGGGCCAGAACACTGAAGCTTTCTTT.